This entry describes one T cell receptor (beta chain). Its antigen remains unidentified. Other nucleotide sequences in the sample specify the same CDR3. Ends trimmed: V by 6 bases, J by 2 bases; bases unmatched to a gene: 8. The CDR1 and CDR2 encoded by the germline V gene are MNHEY and SVGAGI. The CDR3 contains 15 residues, cysteine and phenylalanine counted. CDR3 DNA only is kept here, 45 bases in frame from base 1. The data originate from a study of cytomegalovirus exposure and HLA in healthy donors (dated by TCRdb to 2016 to 2017). Study-level background: In an earlier analysis of under 750 of the donors, 276 Gb of sequence data and just under 120 million unique TCR beta sequences from 150 million to 200 million T cells were reported. An early release that covered fewer than 800 HLA-typed donors contained about 300 gigabases of sequencing data and tens of millions of unique TCR sequences. Among the roughly 400 genotyped donors, 81% belonged to the genetic ancestry cluster associated with self-reported Caucasian donors. The study aimed to test whether signatures of past pathogen exposure could be identified by cataloging public T cell receptors. The T cell repertoires of 666 subjects were profiled by immunosequencing and related to cytomegalovirus serostatus. Besides the first cohort of under 700 subjects, a separate validation cohort made up of over 100 different subjects was used. To predict cytomegalovirus infection status, the study brought together high-throughput TCR immunosequencing, statistical association of individual TCRs with disease status, and machine learning. In a later analysis, previously published TCR beta repertoires from some 640 donors were re-analyzed and high-resolution HLA genotyping was added so that TCR occurrence patterns could be studied. Rather than using new phenotypic data, the later analysis identified candidate immune exposures from TCR beta sequences and from how often those sequences occurred across donors. In an earlier analysis of 587 of the donors, high-throughput TCR beta sequencing was used to judge whether each TCR beta V gene segment behaved as functional or pseudogenic. Donor age, sex, ethnicity and CMV serostatus were compiled together with the repertoire data. Genome-wide SNP genotypes for about 65% of the 666 donors were used in a later genetic analysis, which treated that subset as a discovery cohort. Every repertoire in the discovery cohort had been generated on one and the same sequencing platform. Class I and class II HLA loci were covered by the typing at four-digit resolution. The number of typed donors differed by locus: about 620-630 for A, B, C, DRB1 and DQB1; approximately 520 for DQA1; some 590 for DPA1; and about 470 for DPB1. Because of strong linkage in the cohort, roughly five DR-DQ haplotypes were treated as single units for association and clustering. Among 398 genotyped donors of the cohort, an average of approximately 230,000 unique TCR beta nucleotide sequences were sequenced per donor, 15% to 20% of them non-productive.

The cohort comprised 550 to 700 healthy bone marrow donors. At the time of sampling, all cohort members were nominally healthy, though unrecorded immune exposures were likely present. The donor was CMV seronegative and belonged to the group of 350 or so seronegative cohort members. Each donor provided a peripheral blood sample, and peripheral blood mononuclear cells were used for TCR beta sequencing. Genomic DNA was extracted from the blood cell samples with the Qiagen DNeasy Blood Extraction Kit. General conclusions and limits of the study: This cohort had only TCR beta chains sequenced, and the lack of alpha or paired-chain data limited which features could be detected. The earlier analysis of almost 600 of the donors excluded roughly 16 rarely observed V segments, including chromosome 9 orphons, because counts were too low. HLA typing was unavailable for some donors at each locus, so association tests used only the typed subset. The classifier was reported to diagnose cytomegalovirus status with high specificity and sensitivity in both the original and validation cohorts. The authors suggested that the approach could potentially be extended to other disease states and immunological phenotypes. According to a later genetic analysis, donors in an Asian-associated ancestry cluster had fewer N-insertions in productive TCRs than the roughly 660-donor mean. Correlated functional status among segregating V segments might reflect linkage disequilibrium, but an unknown experimental factor could not be ruled out. A later genetic analysis associated a missense DCLRE1C variant with V-gene and J-gene trimming of TCR beta chains, and an independent cohort replicated the association. In a later analysis, TCR association rates were found to vary across HLA loci, with the most associated TCRs seen for DRB1 alleles and the fewest for HLA-C alleles. CMV serostatus was the only immune exposure information available for the cohort. Compared with equally common non-associated chains, HLA-associated TCR beta chains in a later analysis were more clonally expanded and had lower generation probabilities. In a later analysis, several top co-occurrence clusters were reported to appear linked to parvovirus B19, influenza, CMV and Epstein-Barr virus. A total of 150 to 200 TCR beta chains were listed by the study as associated with cytomegalovirus. The sequencing pipeline was judged likely to have produced a cluster of highly shared sequence variants as a technical artifact. An earlier analysis of approximately 600 of the donors showed that most TCR beta V segments appeared in productive rearrangements either about 90% or about 30% of the time, which broadly matched IMGT annotations. A later analysis associated 17,000 or so TCR beta sequences with specific HLA alleles at a false discovery rate of 0.05. The presence/absence analyses assumed that sequencing depth was roughly uniform across donors, and that assumption may not be true. A further reported finding was that TCR beta sequences accurately predicted the HLA-A and HLA-B alleles for most subjects in the first cohort. A later analysis found that most CMV-associated TCR beta chains appeared HLA-restricted, with HLA associations seemingly driven largely by CMV exposure. A few of the identified cytomegalovirus-associated TCR beta chains were confirmed in vitro to be specific for cytomegalovirus antigens. Assigning TCR associations to individual alleles was difficult when HLA alleles, especially DR and DQ, strongly co-occurred. The 87-base-pair reads could not distinguish some IMGT-functional V segments, including TRBV6-2 and TRBV6-3, so those segments were excluded. Across donors, most TCR sequences were observed very rarely, whereas some public TCRs were present in many individuals.

Library preparation was by the immunoSEQ multiplex PCR assay. A mixture of 60 forward primers for TCR Vbeta segments and 13 reverse primers for TCR Jbeta segments was used in the multiplex PCR. The CDR3 region of rearranged TCR beta genes was amplified from genomic DNA by a multiplex PCR assay. On the Illumina HiSeq System, the amplified TCR beta libraries were sequenced as 87-base-pair reads. The study's processing was this. A later analysis tallied roughly 80 million unique TCR beta chains across the 666 repertoires, and some 10 million of those chains were shared by two or more donors. Raw reads were error-corrected and collapsed into unique sequences with a nearest-neighbor algorithm that merged closely related sequences to remove PCR and sequencing errors. V, D and J gene segments were assigned by aligning CDR3 sequences to IMGT reference sequences. For a sequence to be retained, a match of at least six nucleotides was required to both a V gene segment and a J gene segment. Rearrangements were called productive when the CDR3 lacked stop codons and stayed in frame with V and J; all others were non-productive. Following IMGT convention, CDR3 was defined as the stretch from the second conserved V-encoded cysteine to the conserved J-encoded phenylalanine. In an earlier analysis of 587 of the donors, sequences lacking an unambiguous match to a single V gene segment were excluded. An earlier analysis of several hundred of the donors called V segments functional above 56.7% productive rearrangements and segregating when the between-donor standard deviation exceeded 5%. A statistical classification framework was built to diagnose cytomegalovirus status from the catalog of TCR beta chain sequences. V and J gene assignment, in a later analysis, came from comparing TCR nucleotide sequences with IMGT/GENE-DB human TR gene sequences. In a later analysis, CDR3 sequences and most-parsimonious VDJ recombination scenarios were assigned using the TCRdist pipeline. In a later analysis, each TCR beta chain was defined by its CDR3 amino acid sequence together with its V-gene family, and reads without a unique V-gene family were excluded. A later analysis removed nearly 600 highly shared, low-generation-probability nucleotide sequences to deal with suspected cross-contamination and a sequencing artifact. In a later analysis, a clonal expansion index was calculated for each public chain from normalized within-repertoire ranks of inferred template counts. Generation probabilities in a later analysis came from a VDJ recombination model fitted to out-of-frame rearrangements, and those results were checked against IGoR. A later analysis scored TCR-TCR, TCR-HLA and TCR-CMV co-occurrence with hypergeometric tests, applying a repertoire-size bias correction to TCR pairs. False discovery rates were estimated in a later analysis by permuting HLA or CMV assignments 20 times. A later analysis grouped co-occurring TCRs with DBSCAN, adding TCRdist sequence similarity when clustering within HLA-allele-positive subsets. Co-occurrence clustering excluded repertoires with fewer than 30,000 or more than 120,000 public chains, plus five with anomalous nucleotide sharing. The clones in this table, taken by TCRdb from immuneACCESS, are in-frame only. Not every clone is retained; where verified, under half of the shortfall comes from an unresolved V gene, and the cause of the rest is unknown. D and trimming come from the DNA, and the V and J calls and clone size come from that table. The sample's records list tens of thousands of clones. The ten largest clones add up to under 4.5% of the sample.

The rearrangement joined TRBV6-5 to TRBJ2-7; 9 bases in the junction line up with TRBD2. Input material: PBMCs. The source is a man aged 35 to 55 in good health and CMV-seronegative. The DNA is TGTGCCAGCAGCTATGGGACTAGCCGAGCCTACGAGCAGTACTTC. Its coded protein is CASSYGTSRAYEQYF.